The 11 T cell receptor beta chains below were found in one sample sequenced in a study of early T cells in non-severe SARS-CoV-2 infection. TCRdb re-called the 5' RACE reads with MiXCR, one entry per CDR3 protein. The sample carries tens of thousands of distinct CDR3 sequences, nearly 4.5% recorded once. The sequencing input was whole blood. The receptors derive from an adult who was a healthcare worker with PCR-confirmed SARS-CoV-2 infection or an uninfected control (not recorded which).

This clonotype was seen many times. V gene TRBV12-3 or TRBV12-4 combines with J gene TRBJ2-3, with D tentatively TRBD2 (5 bases). The CDR3 is 15 residues long. The V end lost 2 bases, the J end lost 2 bases, and 11 bases lay between the germline ends. The CDR3 here is CASSLLAGSTDTQYF. The CDR3 nucleotides read TGTGCCAGCAGTTTACTAGCTGGTTCCACAGATACGCAGTATTTT.

This chain joins TRBV12-3 or TRBV12-4 and TRBJ2-3, with a weak D call TRBD2 (5 bases). This CDR3 region has 13 residues. V gave up 7 bases and J gave up 4 bases, with 12 bases separating them. In nucleotides, the CDR3 is TGTGCCAGCAACCCGGACTCTTCAGATACGCAGTATTTT. Translation gives CASNPDSSDTQYF.

This clonotype was recorded at least ten times. This chain joins TRBV6-2 or TRBV6-3 and TRBJ2-1; 10 bases are a match to TRBD2. The trim removed 0 bases at V and 7 bases at J, leaving 6 bases unmatched. This CDR3 has 16 residues. Germline V gene sequence: CDR1 MNHEY, CDR2 SVGEGT. The CDR3: CASSYSQRGGRNEQFF. The CDR3 DNA sequence: TGTGCCAGCAGTTACTCGCAGCGGGGGGGCCGTAATGAGCAGTTCTTC.

This clonotype is medium-sized. The chain is built from TRBV18 and TRBJ1-1; D is unclear. V was shortened by 2 bases and J by 0 bases, with 4 bases between the two germline ends. Per germline, CDR1 KGHSH and CDR2 LQKENI. The CDR3 spans 13 residues. The DNA for the CDR3 is TGTGCCAGCTCACCAGGGGTGAACACTGAAGCTTTCTTT. Protein: CASSPGVNTEAFF.

This clonotype was recorded at least ten times. The CDR3 here is CASSLAGDRTAEQYF. The CDR3 DNA reads TGTGCCAGCAGCTTAGCGGGAGACAGGACCGCCGAGCAGTACTTC. The rearrangement links TRBV7-8 to TRBJ2-7, with TRBD1 as a possible D gene (6 bases). There are 15 residues in the CDR3. Trimming shortened V by 0 bases and J by 6 bases, and 15 bases separated the two germline ends. Germline assignment: CDR1 SGHVS and CDR2 FQNEAQ.

Many counts were recorded for this clonotype. This chain joins TRBV10-2 and TRBJ2-2; 15 bases are a match to TRBD2. V lost 4 bases to trimming and J lost 0 bases; unmatched junction nucleotides: 3. Germline loops: CDR1 WSHSY, CDR2 SAAADI. This CDR3 comprises 18 residues. This chain's CDR3 is CASSGTSGGVSNTGELFF. The CDR3 DNA is TGCGCCAGCAGTGGGACTAGCGGGGGGGTTTCGAACACCGGGGAGCTGTTTTTT.

This clonotype was seen at least ten times. The chain recombines TRBV18 with TRBJ1-2; the D gene is possibly TRBD1 (5 bases). V dropped 3 bases and J dropped 5 bases, with 10 bases sitting between them. The CDR3 has 13 amino acids. From germline, CDR1 is KGHSH and CDR2 LQKENI. The CDR3 spells CASSPGASYGYTF. The CDR3 DNA follows: TGTGCCAGCTCACCCGGGGCATCTTATGGCTACACCTTC.

The V call is TRBV20-1, the J call TRBJ1-1; D perhaps matches TRBD1 (6 bases). Trimming left V 4 bases short and J 1 base short, with 10 bases between. The CDR3 length is 13 residues. From germline, CDR1 is DFQATT and CDR2 SNEGSKA (reference sequence). Here the CDR3 DNA reads TGCAGTGCTATCAGGGGACAGAACACTGAAGCTTTCTTT. Translation gives CSAIRGQNTEAFF.

This clonotype was observed at least ten times. The chain carries TRBV27 and TRBJ1-3; D perhaps matches TRBD1 (5 bases). Trimming removed 6 bases from V and 4 bases from J, with 16 bases in between. The length of the CDR3 is 15 residues. Germline V gives CDR1 MNHEY, CDR2 SMNVEV (reference sequence). CDR3 DNA: TGTGCCAGCAGGACGGCAGGGAGATCGGGAAACACCATATATTTT. This gives the protein CASRTAGRSGNTIYF.

The table lists this clonotype with many counts. This chain connects TRBV7-2 to TRBJ1-6, with TRBD1 identical over 7 bases. The trim removed 1 base at V and 8 bases at J, leaving 8 bases unmatched. The CDR3 loop spans 16 amino acids. From germline, CDR1 is SGHTA and CDR2 FQGNSA. This chain's CDR3 is CASSLVIGQVDSPLHF. The CDR3 nucleotides are TGTGCCAGCAGCTTAGTTATAGGACAGGTGGATTCACCCCTCCACTTT.

This clonotype was recorded at least ten times. The genes are TRBV27 and TRBJ2-7; 10 bases fit TRBD1. Looked up from germline, CDR1 is MNHEY and CDR2 is SMNVEV (reference sequence). Losses at the gene ends were 3 bases for V and 2 bases for J; bases not matched to a gene: 1. The length of the CDR3 is 14 residues. This chain's CDR3 is CASSFDRGPYEQYF. The CDR3 DNA reads as TGTGCCAGCAGTTTCGACAGGGGGCCCTACGAGCAGTACTTC.